One sample yielded the 12 T cell receptor beta chains listed below, sequenced in a study of cytomegalovirus exposure and HLA in healthy donors. Sequencing was performed with immunoSEQ multiplex PCR; in TCRdb, only in-frame clones are kept and a portion is missing. Of around 250,000 clones listed, around 90% were seen once; the top ten hold 0.35% to 0.4%. The sample taken for sequencing was PBMCs. These receptors all stem from a woman aged 18-30 years in good health and CMV-seronegative.

In this sample, this clone turned up once. This rearrangement joins TRBV5-6 to TRBJ2-1; 8 bases are shared with TRBD1. The V gene's germline CDR1 is SGHDT and CDR2 YYEEEE. The CDR3 loop spans 15 amino acids. Unmatched junction bases numbered 7, after V lost 0 bases and J lost 8 bases. CDR3 region: CASSLADRGRDEQFF. The CDR3 coding sequence is TGTGCCAGCAGCTTGGCCGACAGGGGAAGGGATGAGCAGTTCTTC.

The chain couples TRBV6-6 to TRBJ1-5; D unresolved. Trimming took off 7 bases at V and 0 bases at J, with 7 bases between the two ends. There are 13 residues in the CDR3. The germline CDR1 and CDR2 sequences are MNHNY and SVGAGI (reference sequence). CDR3 sequence (DNA): TGTGCCAGCAACCTATATAGCAATCAGCCCCAGCATTTT. Translating it yields CASNLYSNQPQHF.

In this sample, this clone turned up once. This sequence joins TRBV5-1 and TRBJ1-4; tentative D call: TRBD1 (6 bases). Trimming stripped 4 bases from V and 8 bases from J, with 21 bases between. Germline V CDR1 and CDR2: SGHRS, YFSETQ. The length of the CDR3 is 16 residues. The CDR3 loop reads CASSPPGAGGREKLFF. The CDR3 DNA follows: TGCGCCAGCAGCCCTCCGGGGGCGGGGGGCAGGGAAAAACTGTTTTTT.

This clone has just one count. This chain links TRBV2 with TRBJ1-1, with 7 bases fitting TRBD1. V shed 5 bases, J shed 0 bases, and the junction held 9 bases outside the gene matches. The germline V gene has CDR1 SNHLY and CDR2 FYNNEI. CDR3 size: 16 residues. CDR3 sequence: CASSRPGQILNTEAFF. The CDR3 bases are TGTGCCAGCAGTCGCCCGGGACAGATCTTGAACACTGAAGCTTTCTTT.

The chain carries TRBV7-8 and TRBJ2-3; 14 bases align to TRBD2. This CDR3 spans 19 amino acids. From germline, CDR1 is SGHVS and CDR2 FQNEAQ. Germline trimming cut 0 bases from V and 0 bases from J; bases unmatched to any gene: 5. The CDR3 DNA is TGTGCCAGCAGCTTAGCTTGGACTAGCGGGGGGCCAAGCACAGATACGCAGTATTTT. It is translated as CASSLAWTSGGPSTDTQYF. Based on the CDR3 plus reference TRBV7-8 and TRBJ2-3, the full variable domain is GAGVSQSPRYKVAKRGQDVALRCDPISGHVSLFWYQQALGQGPEFLTYFQNEAQLDKSGLPSDRFFAERPEGSVSTLKIQRTQQEDSAVYLCASSLAWTSGGPSTDTQYFGPGTRLTVL.

The chain carries TRBV7-3 and TRBJ1-2, with 7 bases aligning to TRBD1. Looked up from germline, CDR1 is SGHTA and CDR2 is FQGTGA. V trimming: 5 bases; J trimming: 0 bases; junction bases outside the gene matches: 18. The CDR3 is 19 residues long. CDR3 DNA sequence: TGTGCCAGCAGCCCAACCCGACAGGGTAACTTCAGAGCTAACTATGGCTACACCTTC. Translated, it gives CASSPTRQGNFRANYGYTF.

The genes are TRBV19 and TRBJ1-4; TRBD1 aligns across 7 bases. From germline, CDR1 is LNHDA and CDR2 SQIVND (reference sequence). This CDR3 comprises 16 residues. The trim removed 5 bases at V and 8 bases at J, leaving 14 bases unmatched. CDR3 nucleotides: TGTGCCAGTAGTCTCCAAGGAAGGGGGCTAAACGAAAAACTGTTTTTT. Translation gives CASSLQGRGLNEKLFF. Using reference TRBV19 and TRBJ1-4 for the parts outside the CDR3, the full variable domain is DGGITQSPKYLFRKEGQNVTLSCEQNLNHDAMYWYRQDPGQGLRLIYYSQIVNDFQKGDIAEGYSVSREKKESFPLTVTSAQKNPTAFYLCASSLQGRGLNEKLFFGSGTQLSVL.

This clone was counted a few times. This sequence joins TRBV28 and TRBJ1-4; possibly TRBD1 for D (5 bases). The germline V and J ends were trimmed by 7 bases and 0 bases, with 12 bases remaining between them. Germline CDR1 MDHEN, CDR2 SYDVKM. The CDR3 length is 15 residues. The CDR3 loop is CASISGGATNEKLFF. CDR3 nucleotides: TGTGCCAGCATCAGCGGAGGGGCAACTAATGAAAAACTGTTTTTT.

The rearrangement joins TRBV9 to TRBJ2-1; D not resolved. V lost 3 bases, J lost 0 bases, and 13 bases lay in between. Looked up from germline, CDR1 is SGDLS and CDR2 is YYNGEE. The CDR3 is 16 amino acids. The CDR3 DNA reads as TGTGCCAGCAGCGGGAATACGGGTAACTCCTACAATGAGCAGTTCTTC. Translating it yields CASSGNTGNSYNEQFF.

The chain carries TRBV2 and TRBJ1-1; 9 nucleotides line up with TRBD1. The germline V gene encodes CDR1 SNHLY and CDR2 FYNNEI. The CDR3 sequence is 15 residues long. Trimming took 6 bases from V and 4 from J; bases not matched to a gene: 9. The CDR3 coding sequence is TGTGCCAGCAGAGCACAGGGGGCAGGCTCCACTGAAGCTTTCTTT. As protein: CASRAQGAGSTEAFF.

The chain employs TRBV28 and TRBJ1-1; TRBD1 is a possible D gene (5 bases). The CDR3 has 13 residues. Per germline, CDR1 MDHEN and CDR2 SYDVKM. The germline V and J ends were trimmed by 8 bases and 0 bases, with 10 bases remaining between them. The CDR3 region is CASSKGMNTEAFF. DNA for the CDR3: TGTGCCAGCTCGAAGGGGATGAACACTGAAGCTTTCTTT.

This clone was observed a handful of times. The J gene is TRBJ2-2, the V gene TRBV5-6; 10 positions match TRBD2. This CDR3 region has 16 residues. CDR1 SGHDT and CDR2 YYEEEE come from the germline V gene. V trimming: 0 bases; J trimming: 5 bases; junction bases outside the gene matches: 4. This chain's CDR3 is CASSLEGLAVTGELFF. CDR3 nucleotide sequence: TGTGCCAGCAGCTTGGAAGGACTAGCGGTAACCGGGGAGCTGTTTTTT.